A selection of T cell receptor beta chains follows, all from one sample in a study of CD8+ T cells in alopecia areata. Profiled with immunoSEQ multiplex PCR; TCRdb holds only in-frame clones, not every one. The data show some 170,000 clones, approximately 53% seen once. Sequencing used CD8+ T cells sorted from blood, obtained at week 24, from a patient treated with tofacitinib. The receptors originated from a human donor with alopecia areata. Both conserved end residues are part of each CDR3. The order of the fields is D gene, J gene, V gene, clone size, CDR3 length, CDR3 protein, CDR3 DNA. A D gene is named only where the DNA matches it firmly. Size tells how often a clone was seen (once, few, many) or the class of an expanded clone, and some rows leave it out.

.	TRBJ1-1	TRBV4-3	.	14	CASSQDGRNTEAFF	TGCGCCAGCAGCCAAGATGGGAGGAACACTGAAGCTTTCTTT
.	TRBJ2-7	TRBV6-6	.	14	CASSPGLGPYEQYF	TGTGCCAGCAGTCCCGGCCTCGGGCCCTACGAGCAGTACTTC
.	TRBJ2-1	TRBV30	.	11	CAWDSSNEQFF	TGTGCCTGGGACAGTTCCAATGAGCAGTTCTTC
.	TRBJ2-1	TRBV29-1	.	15	CSVHLSTKPYNEQFF	TGCAGCGTTCACCTGAGCACCAAACCCTACAATGAGCAGTTCTTC
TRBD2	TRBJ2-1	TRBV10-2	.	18	CASSDHGFPSGGAKGQFF	TGCGCCAGCAGCGATCATGGTTTTCCTAGCGGGGGGGCCAAGGGGCAGTTCTTC
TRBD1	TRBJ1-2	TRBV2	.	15	CASSGRDRPRRGYTF	TGTGCCAGCAGTGGACGGGACAGGCCAAGGAGGGGCTACACCTTC
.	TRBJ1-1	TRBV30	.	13	CAWKAGFDAEAFF	TGTGCCTGGAAGGCAGGGTTTGATGCTGAAGCTTTCTTT
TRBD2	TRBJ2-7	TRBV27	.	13	CASSLGGGYEQYF	TGTGCCAGCAGTTTGGGCGGGGGCTACGAGCAGTACTTC
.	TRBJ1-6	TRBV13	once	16	CASSFSLQGLFSPLHF	TGTGCCAGCAGCTTTTCCCTACAGGGATTGTTTTCACCCCTCCACTTT
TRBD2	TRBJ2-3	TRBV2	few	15	CASSALAGDTDTQYF	TGTGCCAGCAGTGCACTAGCGGGGGATACAGATACGCAGTATTTT
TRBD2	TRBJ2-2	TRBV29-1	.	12	CSATGGPGELFF	TGCAGCGCAACGGGAGGCCCCGGGGAGCTGTTTTTT
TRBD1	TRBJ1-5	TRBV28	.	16	CASSLFTGDRDQPQHF	TGTGCCAGCAGTTTGTTCACAGGGGATAGGGATCAGCCCCAGCATTTT
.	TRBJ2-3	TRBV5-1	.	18	CASSLAVGQEEITDTQYF	TGCGCCAGCAGCTTGGCGGTAGGGCAAGAGGAGATCACAGATACGCAGTATTTT
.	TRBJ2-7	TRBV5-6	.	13	CASSSTAPYEQYF	TGTGCCAGCAGTTCGACAGCCCCCTACGAGCAGTACTTC
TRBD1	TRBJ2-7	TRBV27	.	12	CASSATGREQYF	TGTGCCAGCAGTGCGACAGGGCGAGAGCAGTACTTC
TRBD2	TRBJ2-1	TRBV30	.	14	CAGQAGGHSDEQFF	TGTGCCGGTCAAGCGGGGGGGCATTCCGATGAGCAGTTCTTC
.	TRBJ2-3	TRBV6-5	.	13	CASSYGVGDTQYF	TGTGCCAGCAGTTACGGAGTTGGGGATACGCAGTATTTT
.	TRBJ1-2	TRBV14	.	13	CASSQVPDYGYTF	TGTGCCAGCAGCCAAGTCCCGGATTATGGCTACACCTTC
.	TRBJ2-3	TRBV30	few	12	CAWSPRKDTQYF	TGTGCCTGGAGTCCCCGTAAAGATACGCAGTATTTT
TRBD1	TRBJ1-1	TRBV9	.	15	CASSVQGQLNTEAFF	TGTGCCAGCAGCGTTCAGGGACAGCTGAACACTGAAGCTTTCTTT
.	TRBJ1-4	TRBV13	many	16	CASSSQTGRTNEKLFF	TGTGCCAGCAGCTCGCAAACAGGGCGGACTAATGAAAAACTGTTTTTT
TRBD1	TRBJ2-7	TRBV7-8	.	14	CASSSRTGPYEQYF	TGTGCCAGCAGCTCCAGGACAGGTCCCTACGAGCAGTACTTC
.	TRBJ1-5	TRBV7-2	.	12	CASSLGNQPQHF	TGTGCCAGCAGCTTAGGAAATCAGCCCCAGCATTTT
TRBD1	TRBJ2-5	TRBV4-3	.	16	CASSQDWQGAGETQYF	TGCGCCAGCAGCCAAGACTGGCAGGGGGCAGGAGAGACCCAGTACTTC
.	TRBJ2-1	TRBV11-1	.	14	CASSLTPASNEQFF	TGTGCCAGCAGCTTAACCCCGGCCTCCAATGAGCAGTTCTTC
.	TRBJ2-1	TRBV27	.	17	CASSPRPAGASKNEQFF	TGTGCCAGCAGTCCCCGACCCGCCGGGGCGAGTAAAAATGAGCAGTTCTTC
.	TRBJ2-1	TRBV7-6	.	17	CASSLASDFRDRNEQFF	TGTGCCAGCAGCTTAGCATCAGACTTTAGGGACCGCAATGAGCAGTTCTTC
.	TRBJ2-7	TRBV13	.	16	CASSAEGTGDSYEQYF	TGTGCCAGCAGCGCCGAGGGGACTGGGGATAGCTACGAGCAGTACTTC
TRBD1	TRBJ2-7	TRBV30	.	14	CAWNPGTGEYEQYF	TGTGCCTGGAACCCGGGGACAGGGGAATACGAGCAGTACTTC
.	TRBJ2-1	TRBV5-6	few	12	CASSLGANEQFF	TGTGCCAGCAGCCTCGGGGCAAATGAGCAGTTCTTC
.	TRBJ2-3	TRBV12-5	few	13	CASGRSGTDTQYF	TGTGCTAGTGGGAGGAGCGGCACAGATACGCAGTATTTT
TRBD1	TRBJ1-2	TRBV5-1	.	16	CASSARDRTKGYGYTF	TGCGCCAGCAGCGCCCGGGACAGGACGAAGGGCTATGGCTACACCTTC
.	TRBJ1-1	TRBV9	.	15	CASSPDVGGASPAFF	TGTGCCAGCAGCCCAGACGTGGGGGGCGCTTCTCCGGCTTTCTTT
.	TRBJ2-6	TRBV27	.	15	CASSLFGTGANVLTF	TGTGCCAGCAGTTTATTCGGAACTGGGGCCAACGTCCTGACTTTC
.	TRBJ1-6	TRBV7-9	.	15	CASSPLSSYNSPLHF	TGTGCCAGCAGCCCCCTGTCGAGCTATAATTCACCCCTCCACTTT
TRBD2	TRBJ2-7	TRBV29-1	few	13	CSVVGGEAYEQYF	TGCAGCGTTGTGGGGGGGGAGGCCTACGAGCAGTACTTC
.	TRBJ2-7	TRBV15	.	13	CATSRVDSYEQYF	TGTGCCACCAGCAGAGTGGACAGCTACGAGCAGTACTTC
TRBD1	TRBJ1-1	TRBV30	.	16	CAWGTGTGQANTEAFF	TGTGCCTGGGGGACGGGCACGGGACAGGCTAACACTGAAGCTTTCTTT
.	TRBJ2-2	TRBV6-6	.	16	CASSYSQGEVTGELFF	TGTGCCAGCAGTTACTCGCAAGGGGAAGTCACCGGGGAGCTGTTTTTT
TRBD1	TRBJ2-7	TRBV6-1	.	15	CASSVGDSGTYEQYF	TGTGCCAGCAGTGTAGGGGACAGTGGGACCTACGAGCAGTACTTC
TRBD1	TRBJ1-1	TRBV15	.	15	CATSRPRGLRTEAFF	TGTGCCACCAGCAGGCCTAGGGGGCTGAGGACTGAAGCTTTCTTT
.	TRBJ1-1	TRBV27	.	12	CASGPGRIQAFF	TGTGCCAGCGGCCCGGGACGGATTCAAGCTTTCTTT
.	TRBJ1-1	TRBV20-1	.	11	CSASGGTEAFF	TGCAGTGCTAGTGGGGGAACTGAAGCTTTCTTT
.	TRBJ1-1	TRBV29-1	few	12	CSVEGPNTEAFF	TGCAGCGTTGAGGGGCCCAACACTGAAGCTTTCTTT
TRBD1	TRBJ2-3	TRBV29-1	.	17	CSVFFPGQLDPTDTQYF	TGCAGCGTTTTCTTCCCGGGACAGCTCGATCCCACAGATACGCAGTATTTT
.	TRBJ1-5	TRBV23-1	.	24	CASSHHLGHLDCRMPQNSNQPQHF	TGCGCCAGCAGTCATCATCTGGGACACCTAGATTGTAGGATGCCACAAAATAGCAATCAGCCCCAGCATTTT
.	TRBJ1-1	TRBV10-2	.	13	CASSTDLNTEAFF	TGCGCCAGCAGTACGGACCTGAACACTGAAGCTTTCTTT
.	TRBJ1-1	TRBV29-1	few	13	CSVEDRRATEAFF	TGCAGCGTTGAAGATCGTAGGGCCACTGAAGCTTTCTTT
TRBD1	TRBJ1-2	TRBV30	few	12	CAWSRGTGSDTF	TGTGCCTGGAGTCGGGGGACAGGGAGTGACACCTTC
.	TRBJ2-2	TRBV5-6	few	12	CASSYGTGELFF	TGTGCCAGCAGCTATGGAACCGGGGAGCTGTTTTTT
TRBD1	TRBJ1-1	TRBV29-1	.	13	CSVAEGGRTEAFF	TGCAGCGTTGCTGAAGGGGGCCGGACTGAAGCTTTCTTT
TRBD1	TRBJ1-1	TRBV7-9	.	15	CASSPPGQGGTEAFF	TGTGCCAGCAGCCCCCCCGGACAGGGTGGCACTGAAGCTTTCTTT
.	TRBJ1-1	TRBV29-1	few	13	CSVVGSYQHEAFF	TGCAGCGTTGTGGGCAGCTACCAACATGAAGCTTTCTTT
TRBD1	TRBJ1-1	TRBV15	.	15	CATSREGQGTTEAFF	TGTGCCACCAGCAGAGAGGGACAGGGGACGACTGAAGCTTTCTTT
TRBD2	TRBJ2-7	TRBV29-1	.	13	CSVEDSGGYEQYF	TGCAGCGTTGAAGATTCGGGGGGGTACGAGCAGTACTTC
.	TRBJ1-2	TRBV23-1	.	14	CASSQSSRIYGYTF	TGCGCCAGCAGTCAATCTAGCAGAATCTATGGCTACACCTTC
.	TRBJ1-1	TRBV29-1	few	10	CSVVTAEAFF	TGCAGCGTAGTGACCGCTGAAGCTTTCTTT
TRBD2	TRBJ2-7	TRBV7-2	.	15	CASSFDRGGLYEQYF	TGTGCCAGCAGCTTCGATCGGGGGGGATTATACGAGCAGTACTTC